This TCR beta chain was identified during a study of cytomegalovirus exposure and HLA in healthy donors. The table came from immunoSEQ multiplex PCR; TCRdb's copy has only in-frame clones and leaves some out. The data show roughly 120,000 clones, with approximately 91% seen just once and about 4.5% held by the top ten. V dropped 3 bases and J dropped 1; count of bases not matched to a gene: 6. Germline CDR1 SGHRS, CDR2 YFSETQ. The CDR3 has 15 amino acids. The specimen sequenced was PBMCs. The rearrangement uses TRBV5-1 and TRBJ2-7; 8 bases are a match to TRBD2. The source is a man aged 18 to 29 in good health and CMV-seropositive. The chain's CDR3 is CASSSGGFFSYEQYF. The CDR3 nucleotides read TGCGCCAGCAGCTCGGGGGGGTTTTTTTCCTACGAGCAGTACTTC.